Listed below are T cell receptor beta chains from one sample, sequenced in a study of blood T cells in healthy people across ages. TCRdb reprocessed the 5' RACE reads via MiXCR and lists one record per CDR3 protein. The top ten hold around 8% of the sample, which has more than 1.4 million distinct CDR3 sequences, roughly 45% seen once. Material for sequencing was blood. The receptors derive from a woman aged 18-35 years in good health. CDR3s include the opening cysteine and the closing phenylalanine or tryptophan. The D gene is left open where the match is weak. Only part of the rows carry a size: once, few, many, or a class if the clone is expanded.

abundance: -; d_gene: -; v_gene: TRBV7-8; j_gene: TRBJ1-4; CDR3aa: CASSLGTQLNHEKLFF; CDR3nt: TGTGCCAGCAGCTTAGGGACACAGCTCAACCATGAAAAACTGTTTTTT
abundance: -; d_gene: -; v_gene: TRBV6-5; j_gene: TRBJ2-3; CDR3aa: CASSSTGTSTQYF; CDR3nt: TGTGCCAGCAGTTCCACGGGCACCAGTACGCAGTATTTT
abundance: -; d_gene: TRBD1; v_gene: TRBV5-1; j_gene: TRBJ2-2; CDR3aa: CASSSGQGHGELFF; CDR3nt: TGCGCCAGCAGCTCGGGACAGGGGCACGGGGAGCTGTTTTTT
abundance: few; d_gene: -; v_gene: TRBV27; j_gene: TRBJ1-2; CDR3aa: CASSFGGAAYGYTF; CDR3nt: TGTGCCAGCAGCTTCGGTGGGGCGGCTTATGGCTACACCTTC
abundance: -; d_gene: TRBD2; v_gene: TRBV6-1; j_gene: TRBJ2-5; CDR3aa: CASSISGGRGETQYF; CDR3nt: TGTGCCAGCAGTATTAGCGGGGGGAGGGGAGAGACCCAGTACTTC
abundance: -; d_gene: -; v_gene: TRBV24-1; j_gene: TRBJ2-3; CDR3aa: CATSEGRRFTDTQYF; CDR3nt: TGTGCCACCAGTGAAGGCAGACGTTTCACAGATACGCAGTATTTT
abundance: few; d_gene: -; v_gene: TRBV6-1; j_gene: TRBJ1-1; CDR3aa: CASSAGRGTEAFF; CDR3nt: TGTGCCAGCAGTGCGGGCAGGGGCACTGAAGCTTTCTTT
abundance: -; d_gene: -; v_gene: TRBV5-8; j_gene: TRBJ2-5; CDR3aa: CASSPRVRAIQETQYF; CDR3nt: TGTGCCAGCAGTCCCCGCGTGAGGGCTATTCAAGAGACCCAGTACTTC
abundance: -; d_gene: -; v_gene: TRBV29-1; j_gene: TRBJ2-1; CDR3aa: CSGRTVTEQFF; CDR3nt: TGCAGCGGGAGGACAGTTACCGAGCAGTTCTTC
abundance: -; d_gene: -; v_gene: TRBV29-1; j_gene: TRBJ1-1; CDR3aa: CSVLRKNTEAFF; CDR3nt: TGCAGCGTTCTGAGAAAGAACACTGAAGCTTTCTTT
abundance: few; d_gene: -; v_gene: TRBV20-1; j_gene: TRBJ1-5; CDR3aa: CSGSSAYSNQPQHF; CDR3nt: TGCAGTGGTTCCAGCGCTTATAGCAATCAGCCCCAGCATTTT
abundance: -; d_gene: -; v_gene: TRBV7-2; j_gene: TRBJ2-1; CDR3aa: CASSLELGFGTQFF; CDR3nt: TGTGCCAGCAGCTTAGAGTTAGGTTTCGGGACCCAGTTCTTC
abundance: -; d_gene: -; v_gene: TRBV30; j_gene: TRBJ1-4; CDR3aa: CAWSVRTPSGKLFF; CDR3nt: TGTGCCTGGAGTGTAAGGACACCTTCGGGAAAACTGTTTTTT